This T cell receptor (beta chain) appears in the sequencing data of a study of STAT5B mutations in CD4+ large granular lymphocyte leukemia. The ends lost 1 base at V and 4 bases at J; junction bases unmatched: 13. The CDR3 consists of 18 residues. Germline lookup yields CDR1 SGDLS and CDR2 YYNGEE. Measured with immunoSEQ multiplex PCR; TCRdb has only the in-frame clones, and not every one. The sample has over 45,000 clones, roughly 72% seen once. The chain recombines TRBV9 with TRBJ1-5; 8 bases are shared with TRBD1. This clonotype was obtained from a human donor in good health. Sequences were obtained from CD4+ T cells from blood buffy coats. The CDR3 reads CASSVSPDRGTMNQPQHF. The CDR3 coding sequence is TGTGCCAGCAGCGTATCCCCAGACAGGGGTACTATGAATCAGCCCCAGCATTTT. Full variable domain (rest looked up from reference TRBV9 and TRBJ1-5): DSGVTQTPKHLITATGQRVTLRCSPRSGDLSVYWYQQSLDQGLQFLIQYYNGEERAKGNILERFSAQQFPDLHSELNLSSLELGDSALYFCASSVSPDRGTMNQPQHFGDGTRLSIL.